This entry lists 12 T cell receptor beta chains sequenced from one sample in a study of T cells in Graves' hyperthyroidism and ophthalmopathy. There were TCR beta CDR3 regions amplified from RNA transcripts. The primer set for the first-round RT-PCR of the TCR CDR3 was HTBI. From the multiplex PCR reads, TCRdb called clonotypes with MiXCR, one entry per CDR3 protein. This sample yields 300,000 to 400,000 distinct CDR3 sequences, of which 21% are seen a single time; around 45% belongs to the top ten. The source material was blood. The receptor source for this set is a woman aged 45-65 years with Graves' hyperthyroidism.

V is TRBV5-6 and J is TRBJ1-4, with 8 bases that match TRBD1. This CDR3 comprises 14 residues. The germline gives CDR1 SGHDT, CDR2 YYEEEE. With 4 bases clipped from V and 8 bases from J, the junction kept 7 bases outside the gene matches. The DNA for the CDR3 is TGTGCCAGCAGCCGGACAGGGAGAGGCGAAAAACTGTTTTTT. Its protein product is CASSRTGRGEKLFF.

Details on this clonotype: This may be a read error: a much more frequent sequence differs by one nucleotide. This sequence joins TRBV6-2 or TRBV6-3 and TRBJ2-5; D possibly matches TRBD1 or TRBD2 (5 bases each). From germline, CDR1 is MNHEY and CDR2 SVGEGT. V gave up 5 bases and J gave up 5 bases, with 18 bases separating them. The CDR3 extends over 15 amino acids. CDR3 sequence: CASSRGFGEGETQYF. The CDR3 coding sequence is TGTGCCAGCAGTCGAGGGTTCGGCGAGGGGGAGACCCAGTACTTC.

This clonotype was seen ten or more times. The CDR3 sequence: CASSPYTRARTQYF. CDR3 bases: TGTGCCAGCAGCCCCTACACTCGAGCCAGAACGCAGTATTTT. The chain recombines TRBV3-1 with TRBJ2-3; D call uncertain. This CDR3 has 14 amino acids. Trimming took off 4 bases at V and 9 bases at J, with 17 bases between the two ends. Germline V lookup: CDR1 LGHDT, CDR2 YNNKEL (reference sequence).

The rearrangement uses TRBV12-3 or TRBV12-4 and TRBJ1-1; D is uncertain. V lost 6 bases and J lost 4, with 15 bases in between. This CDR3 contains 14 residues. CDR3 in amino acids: CASSSLNSRTEAFF. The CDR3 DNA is TGTGCCAGCAGCTCTTTGAATAGTCGCACTGAAGCTTTCTTT.

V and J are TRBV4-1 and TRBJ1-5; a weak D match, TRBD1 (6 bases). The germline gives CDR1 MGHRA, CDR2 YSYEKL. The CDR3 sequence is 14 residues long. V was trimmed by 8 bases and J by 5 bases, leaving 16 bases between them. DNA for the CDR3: TGCGCCAGCGGACAGACGTTCGTCCATCAGCCCCAGCATTTT. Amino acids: CASGQTFVHQPQHF.

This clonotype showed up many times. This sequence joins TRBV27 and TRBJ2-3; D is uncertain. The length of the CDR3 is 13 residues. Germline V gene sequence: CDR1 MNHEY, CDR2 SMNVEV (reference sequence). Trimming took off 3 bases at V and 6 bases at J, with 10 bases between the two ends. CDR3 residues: CASSLAGFDTQYF. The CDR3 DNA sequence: TGTGCCAGCAGTTTGGCTGGGTTTGATACGCAGTATTTT.

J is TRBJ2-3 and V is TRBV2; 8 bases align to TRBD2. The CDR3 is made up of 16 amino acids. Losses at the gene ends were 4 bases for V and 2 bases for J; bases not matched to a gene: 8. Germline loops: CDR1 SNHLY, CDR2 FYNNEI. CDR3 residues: CASSAGLGVATDTQYF. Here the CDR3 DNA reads TGTGCCAGCAGTGCGGGACTAGGGGTGGCCACAGATACGCAGTATTTT.

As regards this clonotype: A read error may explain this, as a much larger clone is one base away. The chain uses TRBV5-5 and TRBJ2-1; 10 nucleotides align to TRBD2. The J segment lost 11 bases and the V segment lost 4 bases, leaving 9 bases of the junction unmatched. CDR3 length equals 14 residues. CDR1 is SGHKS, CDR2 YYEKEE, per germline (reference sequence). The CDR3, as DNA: TGTGCCAGCAGCAACAGCGGGAGGGCCCTGAAGCAGTTCTTC. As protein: CASSNSGRALKQFF.

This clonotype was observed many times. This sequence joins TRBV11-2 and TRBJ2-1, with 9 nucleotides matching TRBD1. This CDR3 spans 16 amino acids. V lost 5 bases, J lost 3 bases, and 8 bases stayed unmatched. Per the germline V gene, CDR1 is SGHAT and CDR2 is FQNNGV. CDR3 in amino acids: CASSPFSGQGYNEQFF. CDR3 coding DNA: TGTGCCAGCAGCCCATTCTCGGGACAGGGCTACAATGAGCAGTTCTTC.

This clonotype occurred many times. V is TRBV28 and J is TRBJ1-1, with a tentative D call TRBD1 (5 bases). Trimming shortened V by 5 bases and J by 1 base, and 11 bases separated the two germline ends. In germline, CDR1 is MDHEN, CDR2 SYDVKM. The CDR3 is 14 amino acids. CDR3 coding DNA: TGTGCCAGCAGTATACCGACAGCGAACACTGAAGCTTTCTTT. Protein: CASSIPTANTEAFF.

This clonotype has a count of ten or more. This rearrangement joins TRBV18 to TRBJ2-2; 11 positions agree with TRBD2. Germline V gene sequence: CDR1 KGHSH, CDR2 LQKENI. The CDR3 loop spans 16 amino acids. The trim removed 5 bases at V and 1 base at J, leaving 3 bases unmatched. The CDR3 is CASSSGLAGNTGELFF. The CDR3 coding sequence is TGTGCCAGCTCATCAGGACTAGCGGGGAACACCGGGGAGCTGTTTTTT. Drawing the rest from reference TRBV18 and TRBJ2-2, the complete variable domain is NAGVMQNPRHLVRRRGQEARLRCSPMKGHSHVYWYRQLPEEGLKFMVYLQKENIIDESGMPKERFSAEFPKEGPSILRIQQVVRGDSAAYFCASSSGLAGNTGELFFGEGSRLTVL.

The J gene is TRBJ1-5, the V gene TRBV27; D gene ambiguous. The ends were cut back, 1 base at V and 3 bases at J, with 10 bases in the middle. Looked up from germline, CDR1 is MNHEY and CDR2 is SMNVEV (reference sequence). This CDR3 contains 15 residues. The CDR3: CASSLLAGVNQPQHF. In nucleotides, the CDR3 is TGTGCCAGCAGTTTATTAGCGGGAGTCAATCAGCCCCAGCATTTT.